This T cell receptor beta chain was sequenced for a study of T cell responses to AZD1222 COVID-19 vaccine. Study results and limitations: CD4 TCRs covered the whole spike, strongest at regions 160-218 and 743-854. It should be noted that donors were predominantly white British and more often female, and clonal diversity was possibly underestimated.

CDR1 and CDR2 (germline): LGHDT, YNNKEL (reference sequence). CDR3 length: 15 amino acids. V lost 7 bases to trimming and J lost 0 bases, with 12 bases between them. The table lists this clone with a few counts. Its antigen remains unidentified. Sequencing was performed with immunoSEQ multiplex PCR; in TCRdb, only in-frame clones are kept and a portion is missing. The data show 100,000 to 120,000 clones, about 81% seen once. This sequence was found in an adult in good health. Specimen: peripheral blood, collected on day 0 of AZD1222 vaccination. The J gene is TRBJ2-2, the V gene TRBV3-1 (or the pseudogene TRBV3-2); D may be TRBD1 (6 bases). Here the CDR3 DNA reads TGTGCCAGCATGGTAGGGGGAGCGAACACCGGGGAGCTGTTTTTT. Encoded protein: CASMVGGANTGELFF.